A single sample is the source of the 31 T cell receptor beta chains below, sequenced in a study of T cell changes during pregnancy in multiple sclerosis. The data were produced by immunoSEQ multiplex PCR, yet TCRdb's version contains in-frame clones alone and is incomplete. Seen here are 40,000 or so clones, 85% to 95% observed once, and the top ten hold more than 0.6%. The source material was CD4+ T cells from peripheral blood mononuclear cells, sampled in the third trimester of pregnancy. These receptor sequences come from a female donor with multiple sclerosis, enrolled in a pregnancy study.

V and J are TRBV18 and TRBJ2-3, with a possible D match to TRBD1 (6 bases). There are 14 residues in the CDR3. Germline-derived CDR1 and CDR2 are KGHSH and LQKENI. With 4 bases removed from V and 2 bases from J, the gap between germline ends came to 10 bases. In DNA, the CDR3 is TGTGCCAGCTCACTTGGACAGAACACAGATACGCAGTATTTT. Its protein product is CASSLGQNTDTQYF.

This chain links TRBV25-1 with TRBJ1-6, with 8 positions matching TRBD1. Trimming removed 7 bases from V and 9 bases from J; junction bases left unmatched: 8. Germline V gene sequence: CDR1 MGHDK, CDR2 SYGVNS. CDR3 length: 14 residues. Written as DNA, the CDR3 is TGTGCCAGCACCAGGACAGGGAAAGGTTCACCCCTCCACTTT. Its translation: CASTRTGKGSPLHF.

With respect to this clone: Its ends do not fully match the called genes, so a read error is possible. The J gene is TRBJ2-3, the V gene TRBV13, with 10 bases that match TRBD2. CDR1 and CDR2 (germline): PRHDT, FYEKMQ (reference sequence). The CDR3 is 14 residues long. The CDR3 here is CASRLAGGTDTQYF. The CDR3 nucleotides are TGTGCCAGCAGATTAGCGGGAGGAACAGATACGCAGTATTTT.

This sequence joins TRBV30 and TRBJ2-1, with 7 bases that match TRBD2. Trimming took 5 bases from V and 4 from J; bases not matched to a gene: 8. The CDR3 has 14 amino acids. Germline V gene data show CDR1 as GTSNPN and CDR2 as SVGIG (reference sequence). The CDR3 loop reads CAWLAGRRYNEQFF. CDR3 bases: TGTGCCTGGTTAGCGGGTCGAAGGTACAATGAGCAGTTCTTC.

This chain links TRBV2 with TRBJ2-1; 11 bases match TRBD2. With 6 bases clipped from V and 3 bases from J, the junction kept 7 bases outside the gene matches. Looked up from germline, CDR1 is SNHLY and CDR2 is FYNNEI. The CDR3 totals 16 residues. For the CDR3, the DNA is TGTGCCAGCAGCCTGTCAGGGACTAGCGGCTACAATGAGCAGTTCTTC. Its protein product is CASSLSGTSGYNEQFF.

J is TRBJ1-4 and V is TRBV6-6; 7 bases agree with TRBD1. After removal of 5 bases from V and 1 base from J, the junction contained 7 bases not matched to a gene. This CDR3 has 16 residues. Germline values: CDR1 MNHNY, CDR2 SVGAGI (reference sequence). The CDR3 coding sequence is TGTGCCAGCAGTATTGGACAGGCGATAACTAATGAAAAACTGTTTTTT. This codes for CASSIGQAITNEKLFF.

The CDR3 spells CASSRRPGGFYEQYF. The DNA for the CDR3 is TGTGCCAGCAGTCGCAGACCAGGGGGGTTCTACGAGCAGTACTTC. The chain carries TRBV28 and TRBJ2-7; tentatively, D is TRBD1 (7 bases). V was shortened by 5 bases and J by 3 bases, with 17 bases between the two germline ends. Germline values: CDR1 MDHEN, CDR2 SYDVKM. This CDR3 is 15 amino acids long.

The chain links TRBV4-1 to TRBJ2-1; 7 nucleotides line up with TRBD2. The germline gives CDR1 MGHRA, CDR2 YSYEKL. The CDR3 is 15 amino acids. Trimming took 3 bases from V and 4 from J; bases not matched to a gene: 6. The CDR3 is CASSQASGPYNEQFF. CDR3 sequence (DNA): TGCGCCAGCAGCCAGGCTAGCGGCCCTTACAATGAGCAGTTCTTC.

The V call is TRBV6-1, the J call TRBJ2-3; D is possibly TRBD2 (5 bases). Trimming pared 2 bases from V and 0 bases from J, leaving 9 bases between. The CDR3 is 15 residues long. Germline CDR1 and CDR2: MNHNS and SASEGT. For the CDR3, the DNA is TGTGCCAGCAGTGAACTAGCCTCTAGCACAGATACGCAGTATTTT. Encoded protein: CASSELASSTDTQYF.

The chain's CDR3 is CASSLRAGLAGAGELFF. CDR3 coding DNA: TGTGCCAGCAGTTTAAGGGCTGGCCTAGCGGGAGCCGGGGAGCTGTTTTTT. This sequence joins TRBV27 and TRBJ2-2, with 10 bases identical to TRBD2. The CDR3 spans 17 residues. Losses at the gene ends were 2 bases for V and 6 bases for J; bases not matched to a gene: 9. CDR1 is MNHEY, CDR2 SMNVEV, per germline (reference sequence).

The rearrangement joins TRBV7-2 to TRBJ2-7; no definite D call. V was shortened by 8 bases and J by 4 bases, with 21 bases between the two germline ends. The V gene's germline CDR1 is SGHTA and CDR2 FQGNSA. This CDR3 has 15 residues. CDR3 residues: CASSKGRGVGYEQYF. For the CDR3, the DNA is TGTGCCAGCTCAAAAGGTCGTGGAGTTGGATACGAGCAGTACTTC. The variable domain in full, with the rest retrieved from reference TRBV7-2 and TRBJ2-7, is GAGVSQSPSNKVTEKGKDVELRCDPISGHTALYWYRQSLGQGLEFLIYFQGNSAPDKSGLPSDRFSAERTGGSVSTLTIQRTQQEDSAVYLCASSKGRGVGYEQYFGPGTRLTVT.

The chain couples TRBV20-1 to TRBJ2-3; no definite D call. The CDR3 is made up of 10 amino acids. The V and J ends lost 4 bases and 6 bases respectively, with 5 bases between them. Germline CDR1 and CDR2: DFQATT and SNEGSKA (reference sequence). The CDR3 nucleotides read TGCAGTGCTATTCTGGATACGCAGTATTTT. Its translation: CSAILDTQYF.

CDR3 DNA: TGTGCCAGCAGCAGGACAGGAGGGCGGGCCGGGGAGCTGTTTTTT. It codes for CASSRTGGRAGELFF. This chain uses TRBV6-5 with TRBJ2-2; D is perhaps TRBD1 (7 bases). This CDR3 contains 15 residues. Germline CDR1 MNHEY, CDR2 SVGAGI. V lost 6 bases and J 6 bases, leaving 17 bases between the germline ends.

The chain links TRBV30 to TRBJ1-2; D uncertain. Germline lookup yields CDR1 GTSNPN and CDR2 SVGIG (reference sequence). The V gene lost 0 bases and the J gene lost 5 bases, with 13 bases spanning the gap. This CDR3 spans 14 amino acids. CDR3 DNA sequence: TGTGCCTGGAGTGTGCGAGGGCCGAGTTATGGCTACACCTTC. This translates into CAWSVRGPSYGYTF.

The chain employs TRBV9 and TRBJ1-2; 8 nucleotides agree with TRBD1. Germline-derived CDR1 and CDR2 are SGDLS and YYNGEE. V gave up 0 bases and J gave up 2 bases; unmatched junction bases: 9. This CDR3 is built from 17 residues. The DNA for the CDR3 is TGTGCCAGCAGCGTAGAGGGCAGGGGGCTAGGGAACTATGGCTACACCTTC. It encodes CASSVEGRGLGNYGYTF.

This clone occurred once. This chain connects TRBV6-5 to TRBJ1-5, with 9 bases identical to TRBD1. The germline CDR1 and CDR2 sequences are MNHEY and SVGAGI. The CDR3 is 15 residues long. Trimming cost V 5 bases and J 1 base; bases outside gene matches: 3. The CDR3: CASSLTGGSNQPQHF. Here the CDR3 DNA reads TGTGCCAGCAGTCTGACAGGGGGAAGCAATCAGCCCCAGCATTTT.

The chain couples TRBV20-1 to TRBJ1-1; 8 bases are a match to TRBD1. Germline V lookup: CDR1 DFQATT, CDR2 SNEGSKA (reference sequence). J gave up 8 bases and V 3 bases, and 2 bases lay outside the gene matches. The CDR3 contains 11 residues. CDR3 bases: TGCAGTGCTAGCCGGGACAGGGAAGCTTTCTTT. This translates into CSASRDREAFF.

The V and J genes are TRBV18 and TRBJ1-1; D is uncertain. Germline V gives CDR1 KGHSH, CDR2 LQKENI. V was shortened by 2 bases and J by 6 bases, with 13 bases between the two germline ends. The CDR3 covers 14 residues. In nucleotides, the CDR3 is TGTGCCAGCTCACCAGGTTTAGTCTTACCTGAAGCTTTCTTT. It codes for CASSPGLVLPEAFF.

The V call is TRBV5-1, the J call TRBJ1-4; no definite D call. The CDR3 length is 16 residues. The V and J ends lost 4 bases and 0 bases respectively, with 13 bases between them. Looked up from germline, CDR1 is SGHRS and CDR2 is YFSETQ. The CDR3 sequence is CASSPLGWATNEKLFF. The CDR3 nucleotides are TGCGCCAGCAGCCCTCTGGGCTGGGCAACTAATGAAAAACTGTTTTTT. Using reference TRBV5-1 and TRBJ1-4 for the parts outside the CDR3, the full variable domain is KAGVTQTPRYLIKTRGQQVTLSCSPISGHRSVSWYQQTPGQGLQFLFEYFSETQRNKGNFPGRFSGRQFSNSRSEMNVSTLELGDSALYLCASSPLGWATNEKLFFGSGTQLSVL.

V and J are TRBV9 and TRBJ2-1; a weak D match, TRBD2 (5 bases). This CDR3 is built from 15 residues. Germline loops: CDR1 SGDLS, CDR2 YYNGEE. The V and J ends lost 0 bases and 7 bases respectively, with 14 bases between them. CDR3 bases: TGTGCCAGCAGCGTAGCTACGACTCCGGGGAATGAGCAGTTCTTC. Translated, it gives CASSVATTPGNEQFF. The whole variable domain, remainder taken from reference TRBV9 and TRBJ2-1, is DSGVTQTPKHLITATGQRVTLRCSPRSGDLSVYWYQQSLDQGLQFLIQYYNGEERAKGNILERFSAQQFPDLHSELNLSSLELGDSALYFCASSVATTPGNEQFFGPGTRLTVL.

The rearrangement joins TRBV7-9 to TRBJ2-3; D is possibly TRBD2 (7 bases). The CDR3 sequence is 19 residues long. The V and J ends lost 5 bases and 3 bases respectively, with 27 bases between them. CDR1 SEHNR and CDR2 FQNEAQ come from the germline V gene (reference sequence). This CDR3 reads CASSPQRGGQGVGTDTQYF. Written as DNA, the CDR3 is TGTGCCAGCAGCCCCCAAAGGGGGGGGCAGGGAGTAGGAACAGATACGCAGTATTTT.

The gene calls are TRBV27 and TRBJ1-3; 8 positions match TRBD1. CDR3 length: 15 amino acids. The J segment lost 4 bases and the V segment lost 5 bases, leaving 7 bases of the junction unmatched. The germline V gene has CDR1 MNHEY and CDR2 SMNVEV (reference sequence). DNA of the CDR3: TGTGCCAGCAGTAGGACAGGGACGCAAGGAAACACCATATATTTT. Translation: CASSRTGTQGNTIYF.

CDR3 residues: CSAPTAYEQYF. The CDR3 coding sequence is TGCAGTGCTCCGACAGCATACGAGCAGTACTTC. The J gene is TRBJ2-7, the V gene TRBV20-1; perhaps TRBD1 as D (5 bases). V lost 5 bases and J lost 4, with 9 bases in between. Germline V gene sequence: CDR1 DFQATT, CDR2 SNEGSKA (reference sequence). The CDR3 loop spans 11 amino acids.

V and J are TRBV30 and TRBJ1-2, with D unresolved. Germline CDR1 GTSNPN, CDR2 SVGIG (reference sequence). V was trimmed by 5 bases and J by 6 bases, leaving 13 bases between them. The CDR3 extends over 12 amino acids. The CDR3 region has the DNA TGTGCCTGGGCCTGGGCCTCAAATGGCTACACCTTC. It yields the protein CAWAWASNGYTF.

This CDR3 is CASSLATSWQGEETQYF. As DNA, the CDR3 is TGTGCCAGCAGCTTAGCAACCTCGTGGCAGGGGGAAGAGACCCAGTACTTC. The chain is built from TRBV7-9 and TRBJ2-5, with 7 bases aligning to TRBD1. The CDR3 sequence is 17 residues long. Losses at the gene ends were 0 bases for V and 3 bases for J; bases not matched to a gene: 10. Germline values: CDR1 SEHNR, CDR2 FQNEAQ (reference sequence).

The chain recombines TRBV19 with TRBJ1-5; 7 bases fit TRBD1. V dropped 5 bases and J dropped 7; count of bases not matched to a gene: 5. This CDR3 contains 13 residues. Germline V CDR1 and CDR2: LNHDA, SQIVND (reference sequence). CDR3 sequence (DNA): TGTGCCAGTAGTGTAACAGGGGACCAGCCCCAGCATTTT. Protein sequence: CASSVTGDQPQHF.

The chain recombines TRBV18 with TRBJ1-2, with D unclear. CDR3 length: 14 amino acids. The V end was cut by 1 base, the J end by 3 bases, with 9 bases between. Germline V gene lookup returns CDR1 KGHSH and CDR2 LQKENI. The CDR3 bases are TGTGCCAGCTCACCACAGGAGCGATACTATGGCTACACCTTC. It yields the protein CASSPQERYYGYTF.

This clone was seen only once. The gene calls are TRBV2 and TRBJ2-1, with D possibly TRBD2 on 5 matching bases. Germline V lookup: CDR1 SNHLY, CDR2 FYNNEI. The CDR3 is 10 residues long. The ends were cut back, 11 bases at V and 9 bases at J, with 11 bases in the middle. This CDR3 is CALREGEQFF. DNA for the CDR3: TGTGCCTTACGGGAAGGTGAGCAGTTCTTC.

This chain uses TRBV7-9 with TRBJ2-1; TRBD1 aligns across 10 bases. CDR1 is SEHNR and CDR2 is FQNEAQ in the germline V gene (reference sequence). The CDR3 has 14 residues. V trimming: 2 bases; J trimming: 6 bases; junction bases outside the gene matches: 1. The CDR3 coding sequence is TGTGCCAGCAGCTTACGGACAGGGGGCAATGAGCAGTTCTTC. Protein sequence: CASSLRTGGNEQFF.

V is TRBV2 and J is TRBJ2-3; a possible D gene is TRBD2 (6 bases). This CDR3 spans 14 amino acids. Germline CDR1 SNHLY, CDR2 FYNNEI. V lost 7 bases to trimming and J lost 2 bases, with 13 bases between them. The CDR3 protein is CASITEGLTDTQYF. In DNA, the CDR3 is TGTGCCAGCATAACGGAGGGCCTCACAGATACGCAGTATTTT. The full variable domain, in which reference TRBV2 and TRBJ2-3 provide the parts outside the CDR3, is EPEVTQTPSHQVTQMGQEVILRCVPISNHLYFYWYRQILGQKVEFLVSFYNNEISEKSEIFDDQFSVERPDGSNFTLKIRSTKLEDSAMYFCASITEGLTDTQYFGPGTRLTVL.

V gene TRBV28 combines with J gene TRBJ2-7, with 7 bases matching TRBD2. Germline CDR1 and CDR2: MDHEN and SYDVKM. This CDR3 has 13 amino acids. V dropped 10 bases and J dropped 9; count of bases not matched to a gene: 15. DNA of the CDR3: TGTGCCATCGGGCGGGGGTTGGATACGATGCAGTACTTC. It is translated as CAIGRGLDTMQYF.